The present T cell receptor (beta chain) was sequenced within a study of control samples from healthy donors and cancer patients. This clone appeared once. Some clones are missing from TCRdb's copy, which holds only in-frame ones; the method was immunoSEQ multiplex PCR. This table holds 150,000 or so clones, around 90% found once. The CDR3 covers 14 residues. Germline CDR1 MNHEY, CDR2 SMNVEV (reference sequence). V dropped 0 bases and J dropped 3 bases, with 9 bases sitting between them. The sample comprised blood. V is TRBV27 and J is TRBJ2-7; D is possibly TRBD1 (6 bases). This clonotype was obtained from a young woman in good health. CDR3 in amino acids: CASSLSLGGYEQYF. The CDR3, as DNA: TGTGCCAGCAGTTTATCGTTAGGGGGCTACGAGCAGTACTTC.